The 27 T cell receptor beta chains in this list originate from one sample, sequenced in a study of technical replicates of blood from several donors. TCRdb keeps only in-frame clones here, not all; method: immunoSEQ multiplex PCR. The sample contains some 70,000 clones, approximately 97% of which appear only once. Material for sequencing was T cells isolated from PBMCs. These receptors were taken from a human donor in good health.

This clone is a singleton in its sample. The chain carries TRBV2 and TRBJ1-5, with a possible D match to TRBD1 (5 bases). CDR1 SNHLY and CDR2 FYNNEI come from the germline V gene. Trimming left V 3 bases short and J 4 bases short, with 10 bases between. This CDR3 comprises 14 residues. CDR3 loop: CASSEYRSNQPQHF. The CDR3 coding sequence is TGTGCCAGCAGTGAGTACAGGAGTAATCAGCCCCAGCATTTT.

This chain connects TRBV4-1 to TRBJ1-1; D not certain. V dropped 1 base and J dropped 6 bases, with 3 bases sitting between them. Germline lookup yields CDR1 MGHRA and CDR2 YSYEKL. The CDR3 contains 11 residues. The CDR3 loop is CASSQAAEAFF. The CDR3 DNA follows: TGCGCCAGCAGCCAAGCTGCTGAAGCTTTCTTT.

The J gene is TRBJ2-1, the V gene TRBV4-3, with no clear D. The CDR3 extends over 14 amino acids. Germline CDR1 and CDR2: LGHNA and YSLEER. The V end was cut by 3 bases, the J end by 7 bases, with 13 bases between. The CDR3 loop reads CASSHPNSANEQFF. In nucleotides, the CDR3 is TGCGCCAGCAGCCACCCAAACTCAGCGAATGAGCAGTTCTTC.

The rearrangement links TRBV4-2 to TRBJ1-5, with 10 bases fitting TRBD1. J lost 5 bases, V lost 1 base, and 14 bases had no gene match. The CDR3 has 19 amino acids. In germline, CDR1 is LGHNA, CDR2 YNFKEQ. The CDR3 coding sequence is TGTGCCAGCAGCCAAGGGCTGGTTGGACAGGGGGAAAGGGATCAGCCCCAGCATTTT. Translated, it gives CASSQGLVGQGERDQPQHF.

The rearrangement links TRBV19 to TRBJ1-1; 7 nucleotides match TRBD1. This CDR3 contains 12 residues. The germline gives CDR1 LNHDA, CDR2 SQIVND (reference sequence). Trimming removed 9 bases from V and 7 bases from J; junction bases left unmatched: 8. The CDR3 region has the DNA TGTGCCAGCGCCGGGACAGCCCTTGAAGCTTTCTTT. Residues: CASAGTALEAFF.

This chain links TRBV29-1 with TRBJ2-5, with D perhaps matching TRBD1 (6 bases). Germline V gene sequence: CDR1 SQVTM, CDR2 ANQGSEA. The CDR3 is 13 amino acids. V was pared by 7 bases and J by 5 bases, with 17 bases between. The CDR3 protein is CSGLQGLRETQYF. The CDR3 DNA follows: TGCAGCGGTCTACAGGGCTTGCGGGAGACCCAGTACTTC.

The rearrangement uses TRBV11-2 and TRBJ2-3, with D maybe TRBD2 (7 bases). CDR3 length equals 15 residues. Germline loops: CDR1 SGHAT, CDR2 FQNNGV. The germline V and J ends were trimmed by 4 bases and 1 base, with 12 bases remaining between them. The CDR3 reads CASSSRGAGTDTQYF. CDR3 in DNA: TGTGCCAGCAGCTCCCGGGGGGCAGGCACAGATACGCAGTATTTT. The full variable domain, rest sourced from reference TRBV11-2 and TRBJ2-3, is EAGVAQSPRYKIIEKRQSVAFWCNPISGHATLYWYQQILGQGPKLLIQFQNNGVVDDSQLPKDRFSAERLKGVDSTLKIQPAKLEDSAVYLCASSSRGAGTDTQYFGPGTRLTVL.

The chain joins TRBV11-3 to TRBJ2-2; 12 bases align to TRBD1. Germline loops: CDR1 SGHNT, CDR2 YENEEA. This CDR3 contains 15 residues. The V gene end was trimmed by 5 bases and the J gene end by 5 bases; junction bases not matched to a gene: 3. CDR3 sequence: CASSPGQGATGELFF. The CDR3 coding sequence is TGTGCCAGCAGCCCGGGACAGGGGGCTACCGGGGAGCTGTTTTTT.

This sequence joins TRBV6-1 and TRBJ2-3; possibly TRBD1 for D (6 bases). V was shortened by 6 bases and J by 2 bases, with 15 bases between the two germline ends. There are 15 residues in the CDR3. The V gene's germline CDR1 is MNHNS and CDR2 SASEGT. CDR3 sequence (DNA): TGTGCCAGCAGCGTGGGGGACACCCTCACAGATACGCAGTATTTT. Translated: CASSVGDTLTDTQYF.

This chain links TRBV11-2 with TRBJ1-1, with D uncertain. Germline values: CDR1 SGHAT, CDR2 FQNNGV. Trimming stripped 3 bases from V and 3 bases from J, with 11 bases between. There are 14 residues in the CDR3. This CDR3 reads CASSLEGLDTEAFF. The CDR3 bases are TGTGCCAGCAGCTTGGAGGGCTTAGACACTGAAGCTTTCTTT.

The chain joins TRBV5-4 to TRBJ2-7; TRBD1 is a possible D gene (5 bases). The CDR3 length is 14 residues. V gave up 2 bases and J gave up 4 bases, with 13 bases separating them. The V gene's germline CDR1 is SGHNT and CDR2 YYREEE (reference sequence). CDR3 amino acids: CASSLFQGGYEQYF. Written as DNA, the CDR3 is TGTGCCAGCAGCTTATTTCAGGGTGGGTACGAGCAGTACTTC.

The chain has TRBV4-3 and TRBJ2-7, with TRBD2 matching over 13 bases. The CDR3 runs to 17 residues. Germline assignment: CDR1 LGHNA and CDR2 YSLEER. Trimming at V came to 0 bases and at J to 3 bases, leaving 5 bases not matched to a gene. Here the CDR3 reads CASSQDVGLAGNYEQYF. The CDR3 nucleotides read TGCGCCAGCAGCCAAGATGTGGGACTAGCGGGAAACTACGAGCAGTACTTC.

V usage is TRBV2 and J usage is TRBJ2-5; D not certain. V shed 7 bases and J shed 2 bases, with 11 bases lying between them. CDR1 SNHLY and CDR2 FYNNEI come from the germline V gene. CDR3 length: 13 amino acids. This chain's CDR3 is CASMEREQETQYF. The CDR3 DNA is TGTGCCAGCATGGAGAGAGAGCAAGAGACCCAGTACTTC.

The chain is built from TRBV19 and TRBJ2-1, with 8 bases lining up with TRBD2. The CDR3 is 15 residues long. V gave up 6 bases and J gave up 4 bases; unmatched junction bases: 8. The germline V gene encodes CDR1 LNHDA and CDR2 SQIVND (reference sequence). CDR3 loop: CASSILAEGYNEQFF. CDR3 DNA: TGTGCCAGTAGCATACTAGCGGAGGGGTACAATGAGCAGTTCTTC.

The rearrangement joins TRBV11-1 to TRBJ1-1, with D unresolved. Looked up from germline, CDR1 is SGHAT and CDR2 is FQDESV (reference sequence). CDR3 length equals 13 residues. The V end lost 1 base, the J end lost 8 bases, and 11 bases lay between the germline ends. Here the CDR3 DNA reads TGTGCCAGCAGCTTAGATCGGACGGGAGAAGCTTTCTTT. It is translated as CASSLDRTGEAFF. Together with reference TRBV11-1 and TRBJ1-1, the CDR3 gives the full variable domain: EAEVAQSPRYKITEKSQAVAFWCDPISGHATLYWYRQILGQGPELLVQFQDESVVDDSQLPKDRFSAERLKGVDSTLKIQPAELGDSAMYLCASSLDRTGEAFFGQGTRLTVV.

The count of this clone is one. The junction differs from germline at one of its ends, possibly a read error. The rearrangement uses TRBV7-7 and TRBJ1-2; 8 bases fit TRBD1. CDR3 length: 13 amino acids. CDR1 SSHAT and CDR2 FNYEAQ come from the germline V gene (reference sequence). The CDR3 is CASNRTGGYGYTF. The CDR3 nucleotides read TGTGCTAGCAACCGAACAGGGGGCTATGGCTACACCTTC.

The CDR3 reads CASSPSGLMNTEAFF. CDR3 coding DNA: TGTGCCAGCTCACCATCAGGGCTCATGAACACTGAAGCTTTCTTT. The rearrangement joins TRBV18 to TRBJ1-1; possibly TRBD1 for D (5 bases). Germline CDR1 and CDR2: KGHSH and LQKENI. V gave up 2 bases and J gave up 0 bases, with 10 bases separating them. The CDR3 runs 15 residues.

J is TRBJ2-7 and V is TRBV7-8, with 7 bases aligning to TRBD2. This CDR3 has 16 residues. CDR1 and CDR2 from the germline V gene are SGHVS and FQNEAQ. Trimming removed 5 bases from V and 6 bases from J; junction bases left unmatched: 16. CDR3 residues: CASSPKELANLVEQYF. CDR3 DNA sequence: TGTGCCAGCAGCCCGAAAGAACTAGCGAACTTGGTCGAGCAGTACTTC. Based on the CDR3 plus reference TRBV7-8 and TRBJ2-7, the full variable domain is GAGVSQSPRYKVAKRGQDVALRCDPISGHVSLFWYQQALGQGPEFLTYFQNEAQLDKSGLPSDRFFAERPEGSVSTLKIQRTQQEDSAVYLCASSPKELANLVEQYFGPGTRLTVT.

The chain couples TRBV10-3 to TRBJ1-2; weak D call: TRBD1 (6 bases). The CDR3 consists of 16 residues. Trimming cost V 0 bases and J 0 bases, with 11 bases left between them. The germline CDR1 and CDR2 sequences are ENHRY and SYGVKD. The CDR3 DNA reads TGTGCCATCAGTGAGTCTAGGGGGGGCGCTAACTATGGCTACACCTTC. Its translation is CAISESRGGANYGYTF.

This chain joins TRBV10-3 and TRBJ2-3; tentative D call: TRBD2 (5 bases). CDR1 is ENHRY and CDR2 is SYGVKD in the germline V gene. The length of the CDR3 is 15 residues. The germline V and J ends were trimmed by 3 bases and 6 bases, with 16 bases remaining between them. CDR3 loop: CAISDQTAELDTQYF. The CDR3 nucleotides read TGTGCCATCAGTGACCAAACAGCGGAATTGGATACGCAGTATTTT.

The chain couples TRBV7-6 to TRBJ2-1; 10 bases line up with TRBD2. With V trimmed by 5 bases and J by 0 bases, 7 bases remained unmatched. This CDR3 has 17 amino acids. CDR1 and CDR2 from the germline V gene are SGHVS and FNYEAQ. Written as DNA, the CDR3 is TGTGCCAGCAGCCCCGGGACTAGCGTATACTCCTACAATGAGCAGTTCTTC. This gives the protein CASSPGTSVYSYNEQFF.

DNA for the CDR3: TGTGCCAGCAGCTTACGGGAGATGAGCTCCGAGCAGTACTTC. Amino acid sequence: CASSLREMSSEQYF. V and J are TRBV7-6 and TRBJ2-7, with a tentative D call TRBD2 (6 bases). V gave up 2 bases and J gave up 6 bases, with 14 bases separating them. Germline V gene sequence: CDR1 SGHVS, CDR2 FNYEAQ. This CDR3 comprises 14 residues.

This chain joins TRBV9 and TRBJ1-2; D unresolved. Per germline, CDR1 SGDLS and CDR2 YYNGEE. This CDR3 is 12 amino acids long. V gave up 7 bases and J gave up 6 bases, with 13 bases separating them. The CDR3 DNA sequence: TGTGCCAGCCGAGGTGTTGTCAATGGCTACACCTTC. This codes for CASRGVVNGYTF.

This rearrangement joins TRBV9 to TRBJ2-7; TRBD1 agrees at 9 bases. Per the germline V gene, CDR1 is SGDLS and CDR2 is YYNGEE. CDR3 length: 16 amino acids. V lost 3 bases to trimming and J lost 2 bases; unmatched junction nucleotides: 9. The CDR3 bases are TGTGCCAGCAGCGCCCAACCGGGACAGGGTACCTACGAGCAGTACTTC. Its translation: CASSAQPGQGTYEQYF.

The chain employs TRBV29-1 and TRBJ2-3; no clear D gene. Trimming shortened V by 2 bases and J by 2 bases, and 5 bases separated the two germline ends. The CDR3 runs to 12 residues. The germline CDR1 and CDR2 sequences are SQVTM and ANQGSEA. CDR3 nucleotide sequence: TGCAGCGTTGAACAGATCACAGATACGCAGTATTTT. It codes for CSVEQITDTQYF.

The rearrangement links TRBV30 to TRBJ2-5, with D maybe TRBD1 (5 bases). In germline, CDR1 is GTSNPN, CDR2 SVGIG (reference sequence). V was clipped by 2 bases and J by 2 bases, with 9 bases between them. The CDR3 is 13 amino acids. As DNA, the CDR3 is TGTGCCTGGAGTCAGGGTCTGCAAGAGACCCAGTACTTC. Its translation: CAWSQGLQETQYF.

This rearrangement joins TRBV6-5 to TRBJ2-3; no firm D call. In germline, CDR1 is MNHEY, CDR2 SVGAGI. This CDR3 region has 11 residues. V gave up 8 bases and J gave up 6 bases, with 9 bases separating them. CDR3 residues: CASSNADTQYF. The CDR3 nucleotides read TGTGCCAGCTCTAACGCGGATACGCAGTATTTT.